These T cell receptor beta chains were read from a single sample in a study of blood T cells in healthy people across ages. TCRdb redid the calling of the 5' RACE reads with MiXCR, one entry per CDR3 protein. The sample records roughly 1,800,000 distinct CDR3 sequences, about 50% being singletons. Sequenced: blood. All receptors come from a woman aged 40-49 years in good health. CDR3s include the opening cysteine and the closing phenylalanine or tryptophan. Fields, in order: D gene, clone size, V gene, J gene, CDR3 protein, CDR3 DNA. D genes are given only for firm matches. The size of a clone is reported for some rows only, either as once, few or many, or as a class for expanded clones.

d_call: -
clone_size: -
v_call: TRBV24-1
j_call: TRBJ2-6
cdr3_aa: CATSDPVRGPGANVLTF
cdr3_nt: TGTGCCACCAGTGACCCCGTTAGGGGACCTGGGGCCAACGTCCTGACTTTC

d_call: -
clone_size: -
v_call: TRBV4-3
j_call: TRBJ1-5
cdr3_aa: CASSQDWAGEGNQPQHF
cdr3_nt: TGCGCCAGCAGCCAAGATTGGGCGGGGGAAGGCAATCAGCCCCAGCATTTT

d_call: -
clone_size: few
v_call: TRBV10-3
j_call: TRBJ2-1
cdr3_aa: CAISGGGQTNEQFF
cdr3_nt: TGTGCCATCAGTGGAGGGGGACAAACTAATGAGCAGTTCTTC

d_call: -
clone_size: -
v_call: TRBV7-9
j_call: TRBJ2-3
cdr3_aa: CACSLTGDTQYF
cdr3_nt: TGCGCCTGCAGCTTAACGGGGGATACGCAGTATTTT

d_call: -
clone_size: few
v_call: TRBV6-2/TRBV6-3
j_call: TRBJ2-1
cdr3_aa: CASSSFRAFDEQFF
cdr3_nt: TGTGCCAGCAGTTCGTTCAGGGCCTTCGATGAGCAGTTCTTC

d_call: TRBD1
clone_size: few
v_call: TRBV29-1
j_call: TRBJ1-1
cdr3_aa: CSARTGTTEAFF
cdr3_nt: TGCAGCGCAAGGACAGGGACCACTGAAGCTTTCTTT

d_call: -
clone_size: -
v_call: TRBV6-6
j_call: TRBJ2-5
cdr3_aa: CASSYRGGQGIQETQYF
cdr3_nt: TGTGCCAGCAGTTACAGAGGCGGCCAGGGCATCCAAGAGACCCAGTACTTC

d_call: -
clone_size: -
v_call: TRBV6-1
j_call: TRBJ1-5
cdr3_aa: CASTADINQPQHF
cdr3_nt: TGTGCCAGCACGGCAGATATCAATCAGCCCCAGCATTTT

d_call: -
clone_size: few
v_call: TRBV20-1
j_call: TRBJ2-4
cdr3_aa: CSARDLRDYGEQYF
cdr3_nt: TGCAGTGCTAGAGATCTAAGAGACTATGGAGAGCAGTACTTC

d_call: -
clone_size: few
v_call: TRBV20-1
j_call: TRBJ2-3
cdr3_aa: CSARLAVSTDTQYF
cdr3_nt: TGCAGTGCTAGGTTGGCGGTTAGCACAGATACGCAGTATTTT

d_call: -
clone_size: few
v_call: TRBV7-2
j_call: TRBJ2-7
cdr3_aa: CASSFGGRENEQYF
cdr3_nt: TGTGCCAGCAGCTTTGGGGGGCGGGAAAACGAGCAGTACTTC

d_call: -
clone_size: -
v_call: TRBV2
j_call: TRBJ2-5
cdr3_aa: CANGWGQETQYF
cdr3_nt: TGTGCCAACGGATGGGGCCAAGAGACCCAGTACTTC

d_call: -
clone_size: -
v_call: TRBV7-2
j_call: TRBJ1-2
cdr3_aa: CASSPRTSTYTF
cdr3_nt: TGTGCCAGCAGCCCTCGGACATCTACTTACACCTTC

d_call: -
clone_size: -
v_call: TRBV5-1
j_call: TRBJ2-7
cdr3_aa: CASSSAGPEYEQYF
cdr3_nt: TGCGCCAGCAGCTCCGCCGGGCCAGAGTACGAGCAGTACTTC

d_call: -
clone_size: -
v_call: TRBV6-2/TRBV6-3
j_call: TRBJ2-7
cdr3_aa: CASSYRRLSYEQYF
cdr3_nt: TGTGCCAGCAGTTACCGGAGGCTGAGCTACGAGCAGTACTTC

d_call: -
clone_size: -
v_call: TRBV28
j_call: TRBJ1-1
cdr3_aa: CASSRRVNAEAFF
cdr3_nt: TGTGCCAGCAGTCGACGGGTGAACGCTGAAGCTTTCTTT

d_call: -
clone_size: few
v_call: TRBV29-1
j_call: TRBJ1-4
cdr3_aa: CSVRTQKDDEKLFF
cdr3_nt: TGCAGCGTTCGGACCCAAAAGGATGATGAAAAACTGTTTTTT

d_call: TRBD2
clone_size: once
v_call: TRBV6-5
j_call: TRBJ2-3
cdr3_aa: CASSYSLAGFSDTQYF
cdr3_nt: TGTGCCAGCAGTTACTCCCTAGCGGGGTTTTCAGACACGCAGTATTTT

d_call: -
clone_size: -
v_call: TRBV13
j_call: TRBJ2-7
cdr3_aa: CASSFARFATYEQYF
cdr3_nt: TGTGCCAGCAGCTTCGCTAGGTTTGCTACCTACGAGCAGTACTTC

d_call: -
clone_size: -
v_call: TRBV12-3/TRBV12-4
j_call: TRBJ2-3
cdr3_aa: CASSLGLVGGWGDTQYF
cdr3_nt: TGTGCCAGCAGTTTAGGACTAGTGGGGGGCTGGGGAGATACGCAGTATTTT

d_call: TRBD1
clone_size: -
v_call: TRBV15
j_call: TRBJ2-5
cdr3_aa: CATSRVGRGQETQYF
cdr3_nt: TGTGCCACCAGCAGAGTAGGCAGGGGGCAAGAGACCCAGTACTTC

d_call: TRBD2
clone_size: -
v_call: TRBV7-9
j_call: TRBJ2-7
cdr3_aa: CASSLAGVTNEQYF
cdr3_nt: TGTGCCAGCAGCTTGGCGGGGGTGACCAACGAGCAGTACTTC

d_call: TRBD1
clone_size: -
v_call: TRBV5-6
j_call: TRBJ1-2
cdr3_aa: CASSRVGQDGYTF
cdr3_nt: TGTGCCAGCAGCCGAGTAGGACAGGATGGCTACACCTTC

d_call: TRBD2
clone_size: -
v_call: TRBV11-3
j_call: TRBJ2-1
cdr3_aa: CAGSLAKTSGGAGNEQFF
cdr3_nt: TGTGCCGGCAGCTTAGCGAAGACTAGCGGGGGGGCCGGTAATGAGCAGTTCTTC

d_call: -
clone_size: few
v_call: TRBV28
j_call: TRBJ2-3
cdr3_aa: CASSLGTFVGDTQYF
cdr3_nt: TGTGCCAGCAGTTTGGGGACGTTTGTAGGAGATACGCAGTATTTT

d_call: -
clone_size: many
v_call: TRBV7-2
j_call: TRBJ2-7
cdr3_aa: CASSPNTYEQYF
cdr3_nt: TGTGCCAGCAGCCCCAACACCTACGAGCAGTACTTC

d_call: TRBD2
clone_size: -
v_call: TRBV20-1
j_call: TRBJ2-7
cdr3_aa: CSAREIAGASYEQYF
cdr3_nt: TGCAGTGCTAGGGAAATAGCGGGGGCCTCCTACGAGCAGTACTTC

d_call: -
clone_size: -
v_call: TRBV6-2/TRBV6-3
j_call: TRBJ2-1
cdr3_aa: CASSYVGDGNEQFF
cdr3_nt: TGTGCCAGCAGTTACGTGGGGGATGGCAATGAGCAGTTCTTC

d_call: TRBD2
clone_size: -
v_call: TRBV20-1
j_call: TRBJ2-1
cdr3_aa: CSAPLLASGDYNEQFF
cdr3_nt: TGCAGTGCGCCGCTCCTGGCTAGCGGGGACTACAATGAGCAGTTCTTC

d_call: TRBD2
clone_size: -
v_call: TRBV12-3/TRBV12-4
j_call: TRBJ2-1
cdr3_aa: CASSPGLAGINEQFF
cdr3_nt: TGTGCCAGCAGTCCTGGACTAGCGGGGATCAATGAGCAGTTCTTC

d_call: TRBD2
clone_size: many
v_call: TRBV6-5
j_call: TRBJ2-7
cdr3_aa: CASSYSGASSYEQYF
cdr3_nt: TGCGCCAGCAGCTATAGCGGGGCATCCTCCTACGAGCAGTACTTC

d_call: -
clone_size: few
v_call: TRBV28
j_call: TRBJ2-3
cdr3_aa: CASSSTGPITDTQYF
cdr3_nt: TGTGCCAGCAGTTCAACCGGGCCGATCACAGATACGCAGTATTTT

d_call: -
clone_size: few
v_call: TRBV4-2
j_call: TRBJ2-7
cdr3_aa: CASSQAWSQGSDEQYF
cdr3_nt: TGTGCCAGCAGCCAAGCATGGTCACAGGGCTCCGACGAGCAGTACTTC

d_call: -
clone_size: -
v_call: TRBV4-3
j_call: TRBJ1-5
cdr3_aa: CASSQDDSSNQPQHF
cdr3_nt: TGCGCCAGCAGCCAAGACGACAGCAGCAATCAGCCCCAGCATTTT

d_call: TRBD1
clone_size: -
v_call: TRBV28
j_call: TRBJ1-5
cdr3_aa: CASSPDRGRGSNQPQHF
cdr3_nt: TGTGCCAGCAGTCCGGACAGGGGGCGAGGAAGCAATCAGCCCCAGCATTTT